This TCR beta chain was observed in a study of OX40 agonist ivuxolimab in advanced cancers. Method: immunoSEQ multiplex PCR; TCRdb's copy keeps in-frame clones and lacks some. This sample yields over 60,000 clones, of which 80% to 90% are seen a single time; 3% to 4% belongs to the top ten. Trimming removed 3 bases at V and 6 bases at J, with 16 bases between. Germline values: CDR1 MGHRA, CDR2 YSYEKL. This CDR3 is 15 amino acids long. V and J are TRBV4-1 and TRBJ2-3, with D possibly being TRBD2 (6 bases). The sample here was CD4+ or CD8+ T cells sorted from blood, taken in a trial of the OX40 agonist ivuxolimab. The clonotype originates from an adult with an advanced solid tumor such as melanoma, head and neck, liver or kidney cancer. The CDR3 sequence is CASSHQPTSPDTQYF. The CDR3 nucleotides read TGCGCCAGCAGCCACCAACCGACTAGTCCGGATACGCAGTATTTT.